This TCR beta chain emerged from a study of blood T cells in healthy people across ages. General study findings and limits: Estimates based on one million T cells were treated as lower bounds.

PCR was performed a second time for roughly 6 to 12 cycles using a sample-barcoded 5' primer and a J-beta primer mix. Using its own MiXCR run on the 5' RACE reads, TCRdb lists one record per CDR3 protein. The sample consists of hundreds of thousands of distinct CDR3 sequences, about 24% of them appearing once. In the case of this clonotype: Its antigen is still unknown.

Germline CDR1 and CDR2: LGHNA and YNFKEQ. The CDR3 has 13 residues. V was shortened by 3 bases and J by 3 bases, with 9 bases between the two germline ends. This same sample was also part of a study on T cells of mothers and their children.

The sequencing sample was made of blood. The chain combines TRBV4-2 with TRBJ2-7, with no clear D. The TCR sequence derives from a boy between 10 and 17 years old in good health. Here the CDR3 reads CASSHATHYEQYF. CDR3 in DNA: TGTGCCAGCAGCCATGCCACCCACTACGAGCAGTACTTC.